This TCR beta chain was found in a study of blood T cells in healthy people across ages. Study outcomes and limitations: From one million sequenced T cells, diversity estimates were lower bounds. Age advanced and TCR beta diversity per million T cells fell, roughly linearly.

The length of the CDR3 is 11 residues. CDR1 is SGHTA and CDR2 is FQGNSA in the germline V gene. Trimming shortened V by 4 bases and J by 13 bases, and 11 bases separated the two germline ends. This clonotype was detected only a few times. Its antigen is currently unknown. A much larger clone lies one base from this, so it may be a read error. Combining a sample-barcoded 5' primer with a J-beta primer mix, a second PCR ran for roughly 7 to 12 cycles. All samples gave at least 2.5 million CDR3-containing paired-end reads. In TCRdb, the 5' RACE reads were re-called with MiXCR into one record per CDR3 protein. The sample lists 700,000 or so distinct CDR3 sequences; about 43% were seen once.

The chain couples TRBV7-2 to TRBJ2-4; D remains ambiguous. The receptor was isolated from a man older than 75 in good health. The sequenced sample was blood. The CDR3 nucleotides read TGTGCCAGCAGCTCCTACTACGTGCAGTACTTC. Translated: CASSSYYVQYF.